This note documents a single TCR beta chain sequence. Its specificity is unknown. The entry originates in a study of pediatric ulcerative colitis. The CDR3 totals 14 residues. V was trimmed by 1 base and J by 0 bases, leaving 7 bases between them. The V gene's germline CDR1 is SGHDN and CDR2 FVKESK. Generated by immunoSEQ multiplex PCR, the TCRdb table keeps only in-frame clones and is missing some. This table has approximately 13,000 clones, approximately 77% appearing once. The rectum was sampled with one to two pinch biopsies at colonoscopy. General study points: Clonal expansions reduced rectal repertoire diversity in acute severe colitis. Ulcerative colitis patients shared more blood-rectal clones than controls.

Sequencing used gut tissue. The V call is TRBV14, the J call TRBJ2-7; no clear D gene. This TCR derives from a boy aged 5 to 17 who was a control in a study of pediatric ulcerative colitis. CDR3 sequence (DNA): TGTGCCAGCAGCCAAGTAAGAAGCTCCTACGAGCAGTACTTC. This codes for CASSQVRSSYEQYF.